This TCR beta chain emerged from a study of T-cell reconstitution after alpha-beta-depleted transplantation in children. Study conclusions and caveats: Where some patients showed high TCRbeta diversity at day 60, it came from recipient T cells and thymic progenitors that had survived. It was newly produced T cells that mostly accounted for T-cell counts and diversity one year after transplant.

The CDR3 extends over 16 amino acids. V lost 5 bases and J lost 5; bases outside the gene matches: 6. Germline loops: CDR1 MGHRA, CDR2 YSYEKL. As regards this clonotype: The antigen remains unidentified.

Unique molecular identifiers featured in how the TCRbeta library was prepared. MiXCR, applied by TCRdb to the PCR reads, yields one record per CDR3 protein. This sample has almost 600,000 distinct CDR3 sequences, with 27% found just once. The rearrangement links TRBV4-1 to TRBJ2-2; 12 nucleotides agree with TRBD2. The clonotype was recovered from a boy under two years old with Wiskott-Aldrich syndrome, due to receive a stem cell transplant. The sample consisted of PBMCs, taken before TCRalphabeta/CD19-depleted stem cell transplant. CDR3 coding DNA: TGCGCCAGCAGCTCTAGCGGGGGGGTTTTGACCGGGGAGCTGTTTTTT. It codes for CASSSSGGVLTGELFF.